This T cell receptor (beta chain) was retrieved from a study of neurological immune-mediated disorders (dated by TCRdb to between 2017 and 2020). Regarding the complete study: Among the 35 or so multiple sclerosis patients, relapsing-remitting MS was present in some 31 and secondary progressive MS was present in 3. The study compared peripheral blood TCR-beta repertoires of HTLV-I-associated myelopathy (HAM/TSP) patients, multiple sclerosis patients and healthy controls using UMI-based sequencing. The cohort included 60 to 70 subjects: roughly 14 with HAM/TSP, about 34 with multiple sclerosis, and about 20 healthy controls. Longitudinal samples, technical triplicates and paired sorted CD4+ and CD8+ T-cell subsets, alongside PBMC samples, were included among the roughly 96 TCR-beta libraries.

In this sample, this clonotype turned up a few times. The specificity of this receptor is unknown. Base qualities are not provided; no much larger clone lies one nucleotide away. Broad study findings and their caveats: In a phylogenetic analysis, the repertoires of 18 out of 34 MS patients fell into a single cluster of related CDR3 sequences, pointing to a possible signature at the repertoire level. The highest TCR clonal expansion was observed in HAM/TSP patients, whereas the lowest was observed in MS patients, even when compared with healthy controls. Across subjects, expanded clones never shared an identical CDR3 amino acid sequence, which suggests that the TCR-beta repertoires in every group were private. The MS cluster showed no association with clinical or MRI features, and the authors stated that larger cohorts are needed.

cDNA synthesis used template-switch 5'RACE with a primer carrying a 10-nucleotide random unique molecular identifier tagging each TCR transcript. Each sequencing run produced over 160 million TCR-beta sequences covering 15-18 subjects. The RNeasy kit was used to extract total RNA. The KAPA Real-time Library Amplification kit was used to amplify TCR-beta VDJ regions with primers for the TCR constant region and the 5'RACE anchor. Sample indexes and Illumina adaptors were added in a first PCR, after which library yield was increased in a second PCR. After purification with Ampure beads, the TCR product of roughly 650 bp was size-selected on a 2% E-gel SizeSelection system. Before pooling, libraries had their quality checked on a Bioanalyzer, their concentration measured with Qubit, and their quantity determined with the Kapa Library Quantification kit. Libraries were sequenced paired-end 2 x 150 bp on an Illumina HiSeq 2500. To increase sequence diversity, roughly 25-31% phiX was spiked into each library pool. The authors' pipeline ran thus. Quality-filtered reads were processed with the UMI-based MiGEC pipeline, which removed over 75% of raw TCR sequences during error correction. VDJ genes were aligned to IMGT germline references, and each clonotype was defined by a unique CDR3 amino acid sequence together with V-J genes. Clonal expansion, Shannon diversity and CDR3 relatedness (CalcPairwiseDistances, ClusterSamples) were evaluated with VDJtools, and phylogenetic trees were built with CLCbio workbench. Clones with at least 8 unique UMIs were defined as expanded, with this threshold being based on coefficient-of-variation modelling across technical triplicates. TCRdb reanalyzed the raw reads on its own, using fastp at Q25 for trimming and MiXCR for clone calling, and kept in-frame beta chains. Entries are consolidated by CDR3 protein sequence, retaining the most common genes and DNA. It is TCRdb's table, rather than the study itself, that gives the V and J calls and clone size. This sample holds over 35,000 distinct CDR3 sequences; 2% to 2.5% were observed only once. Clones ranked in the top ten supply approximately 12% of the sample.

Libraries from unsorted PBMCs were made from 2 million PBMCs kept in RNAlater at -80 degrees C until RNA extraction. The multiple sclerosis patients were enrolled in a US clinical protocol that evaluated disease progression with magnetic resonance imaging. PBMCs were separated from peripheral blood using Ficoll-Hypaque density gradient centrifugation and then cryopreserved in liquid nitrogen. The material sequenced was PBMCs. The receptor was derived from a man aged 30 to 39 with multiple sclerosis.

The DNA sequence follows: TGTGCCAGCAGCTTCACCGGGACAGGACACCAAGAGACCCAGTACTTC. The resulting protein is CASSFTGTGHQETQYF. Recombination connected TRBV5-6 to TRBJ2-5; 8 bases in the junction line up with TRBD1. CDR1 and CDR2 were assigned from the germline V gene as SGHDT and YYEEEE. The CDR3 starts with the cysteine, ends with the phenylalanine, and has 16 residues. Here the CDR3 DNA is all that survives: 48 bases in frame from base 1. Trimming leaves V shorter by 2 bases and J shorter by 0 bases, with the junction holding 6 bases beyond the gene matches.